The 7 T cell receptor beta chains in this list originate from one sample, sequenced in a study of blood T cell repertoires in COVID-19. Repertoires were generated with immunoSEQ multiplex PCR, while TCRdb's copy carries only in-frame clones and drops some. The repertoire includes over 250,000 clones, about 70% of them detected once, and 2.5% to 4% sits in the top ten. Input material: peripheral blood. These receptors originate from a woman of 80 years or more with acute or convalescent COVID-19.

This clone was seen a few times. The gene calls are TRBV7-9 and TRBJ2-5, with 10 bases lining up with TRBD1. Germline V gives CDR1 SEHNR, CDR2 FQNEAQ (reference sequence). The length of the CDR3 is 16 residues. V was pared by 5 bases and J by 4 bases, with 10 bases of the junction left unmatched. In nucleotides, the CDR3 is TGTGCCAGCAGCCAGGGACAGGGGACACTTGGAGAGACCCAGTACTTC. Protein product: CASSQGQGTLGETQYF.

This clone occurred once. In nucleotides, the CDR3 is TGTGCCACAGCGGTACGGAATAACTATGGCTACACCTTC. Translated, it gives CATAVRNNYGYTF. This chain uses TRBV2 with TRBJ1-2; D not resolved. This CDR3 is built from 13 residues. V was shortened by 10 bases and J by 1 base, with 13 bases between the two germline ends. Germline values: CDR1 SNHLY, CDR2 FYNNEI.

The J gene is TRBJ1-2, the V gene TRBV7-8, with a tentative D call TRBD1 (6 bases). The CDR3 extends over 14 amino acids. Germline V gene sequence: CDR1 SGHVS, CDR2 FQNEAQ. V lost 5 bases and J 4 bases, leaving 14 bases between the germline ends. The chain's CDR3 is CASSRDRSTYGYTF. The CDR3, as DNA: TGTGCCAGCAGCCGAGACAGGTCCACCTATGGCTACACCTTC.

The J gene is TRBJ2-6, the V gene TRBV6-5; D remains ambiguous. This CDR3 region has 14 residues. V was trimmed by 11 bases and J by 0 bases, leaving 11 bases between them. Germline values: CDR1 MNHEY, CDR2 SVGAGI. The CDR3: CAVLQPSGANVLTF. The CDR3 DNA is TGTGCCGTATTACAGCCCTCTGGGGCCAACGTCCTGACTTTC.

The gene calls are TRBV9 and TRBJ2-1; 10 positions match TRBD1. V lost 5 bases to trimming and J lost 2 bases; unmatched junction nucleotides: 10. Per the germline V gene, CDR1 is SGDLS and CDR2 is YYNGEE. CDR3 length equals 17 residues. In DNA, the CDR3 is TGTGCCAGCAGTACCGGGACAGGGGTGGTGGCCTACAATGAGCAGTTCTTC. Translated: CASSTGTGVVAYNEQFF.

The V and J genes are TRBV5-1 and TRBJ1-1; TRBD1 matches 9 bases. Trimming removed 0 bases from V and 8 bases from J; junction bases left unmatched: 8. This CDR3 region has 15 residues. From germline, CDR1 is SGHRS and CDR2 YFSETQ. The CDR3, as DNA: TGCGCCAGCAGCTTGGACAGGGGGCAAGTTGGGGAAGCTTTCTTT. Its protein product is CASSLDRGQVGEAFF.

Many counts were recorded for this clone. The chain recombines TRBV7-9 with TRBJ2-1; 9 bases agree with TRBD1. Germline-derived CDR1 and CDR2 are SEHNR and FQNEAQ (reference sequence). The V gene end was trimmed by 5 bases and the J gene end by 6 bases; junction bases not matched to a gene: 14. This CDR3 region has 17 residues. The CDR3 region has the DNA TGTGCCAGCAGCCCCTCACTGGGGACAGGGCAGGTCAATGAGCAGTTCTTC. Translation gives CASSPSLGTGQVNEQFF.